The clone carrying this T cell receptor (beta chain) has only a few counts. Trimming at V came to 8 bases and at J to 1 base, leaving 2 bases not matched to a gene. Germline assignment: CDR1 MNHEY and CDR2 SVGAGI. This CDR3 contains 13 residues. The data originate from a study of control samples from healthy donors and cancer patients. Clones were read by immunoSEQ multiplex PCR, and TCRdb kept only the in-frame ones, dropping some. The data show approximately 230,000 clones, with around 80% seen just once and 13% held by the top ten. The sample comprised PBMCs. J is TRBJ1-3 and V is TRBV6-5; 7 positions agree with TRBD1. The clonotype comes from a woman in her fifties or sixties with lung cancer. The CDR3 nucleotides are TGTGCCAGCGAGGGGGCTTCTGGAAACACCATATATTTT. Encoded protein: CASEGASGNTIYF.